This T cell receptor beta chain was recovered during a study of glioma-infiltrating T cells after dendritic cell vaccination. For the study at large: Between about 2002 and 2013, patients got autologous tumor lysate-pulsed dendritic cell vaccines. Overall study findings and caveats: Survival was not directly related to TCR clonality in these patients.

As to this clone: As yet, its antigen is unknown.

Described time point: after dendritic cell vaccination, including at tumor progression/relapse. Patients had residual fresh-frozen tumor tissue and more than two years of survival data. The primer mix had 60 V beta and 13 J beta primers. Repertoires were generated with immunoSEQ multiplex PCR, while TCRdb's copy carries only in-frame clones and drops some. The data show approximately 91,000 clones, with around four fifths seen just once and roughly 2% held by the top ten. The V segment lost 6 bases and the J segment 0 bases; nucleotides outside the gene matches: 1. Germline CDR1 and CDR2: MGHDK and SYGVNS. The CDR3 is 13 amino acids.

This clonotype was sampled from a human donor with glioblastoma. Here the sequenced sample was blood, taken after dendritic cell vaccination. The chain uses TRBV25-1 and TRBJ1-2; 7 positions agree with TRBD1. The CDR3 bases are TGTGCCAGCAGAGGACAGGCTAACTATGGCTACACCTTC. This sequence encodes CASRGQANYGYTF.